The 31 T cell receptor beta chains below were found in one sample sequenced in a study of tumor and adjacent non-tumor tissue in lung cancer. A modified ARM-PCR protocol with three rounds of nested PCR amplified TCRbeta. Each CDR3 protein gets one entry after TCRdb re-called the multiplex PCR reads with MiXCR. This table has about 200,000 distinct CDR3 sequences, 71% appearing once. The template was RNA from unsorted bulk tissue. The sequenced sample consisted of lung tumor tissue. Receptors originate from a man aged 55-75 years with non-small cell lung cancer.

About this clonotype itself: The junction differs from germline at one of its ends, possibly a read error. The chain joins TRBV20-1 to TRBJ2-3; 9 positions match TRBD2. Germline assignment: CDR1 DFQATT and CDR2 SNEGSKA (reference sequence). The CDR3 is made up of 15 amino acids. In DNA form, the CDR3 reads TGCAGTGCTAGAGGCCCGGGGACTAGCACAGATACGCATTATTTT. Its protein is CSARGPGTSTDTHYF.

Concerning this clonotype: A much larger clone lies one base from this, so it may be a read error. The genes are TRBV5-4 and TRBJ1-2; D unresolved. The germline CDR1 and CDR2 sequences are SGHNT and YYREEE (reference sequence). V was trimmed by 0 bases and J by 4 bases, leaving 10 bases between them. This CDR3 contains 14 residues. The CDR3 DNA is TGTGCCAGCAGCTTGGGGTCGCAGGTCTATGGCTACACCTTC. Amino acid sequence: CASSLGSQVYGYTF.

The CDR3 DNA follows: TGCGCCAGCAGTGAGTCGTCCGGGACAGGGGGTTACAATGAGCAGTTCTTC. It is translated as CASSESSGTGGYNEQFF. The V gene is TRBV10-2, the J gene TRBJ2-1; 11 bases line up with TRBD1. Germline assignment: CDR1 WSHSY and CDR2 SAAADI. The CDR3 totals 17 residues. The junction had 5 bases not matched to a gene; V was cut back by 0 bases and J by 4 bases.

This clonotype was recorded once. A much more abundant neighbour one base away suggests this may be a read error. This chain joins TRBV20-1 and TRBJ2-7; 8 nucleotides align to TRBD2. V lost 3 bases, J lost 8 bases, and 12 bases stayed unmatched. This CDR3 comprises 14 residues. Germline V CDR1 and CDR2: DFQATT, SNEGSKA (reference sequence). CDR3 residues: CSASIPGGWLKQYF. CDR3 nucleotides: TGCAGTGCTAGCATTCCGGGAGGGTGGTTAAAGCAGTACTTC.

Worth noting for this clonotype: Just one base apart from a much larger clone, this may be a read error. The chain uses TRBV20-1 and TRBJ2-1; D call uncertain. V lost 1 base and J lost 2, with 6 bases in between. Germline V gene lookup returns CDR1 DFQATT and CDR2 SNEGSKA (reference sequence). CDR3 length: 13 amino acids. The CDR3 DNA reads TGCAGTGCTAGAGGCCCTGCCTACAATGAGCAGTTCTTC. Translating it yields CSARGPAYNEQFF.

The chain combines TRBV12-3 or TRBV12-4 with TRBJ2-1; 7 bases align to TRBD1. The J segment lost 5 bases and the V segment lost 5 bases, leaving 9 bases of the junction unmatched. This CDR3 has 15 amino acids. CDR3 protein: CASSPRTGPDNEQFF. CDR3 in DNA: TGTGCCAGCAGTCCGAGGACAGGCCCTGACAATGAGCAGTTCTTC.

This clonotype turned up a few times. The chain carries TRBV5-6 and TRBJ2-7; 8 bases are a match to TRBD2. The CDR3 consists of 15 residues. Per the germline V gene, CDR1 is SGHDT and CDR2 is YYEEEE. Trimming cost V 8 bases and J 8 bases; bases outside gene matches: 18. CDR3 sequence: CASSLVDLLAGKQYF. DNA of the CDR3: TGTGCCAGTAGCCTTGTGGACCTGCTAGCGGGCAAGCAGTACTTC.

This chain uses TRBV10-2 with TRBJ2-3; D not resolved. The CDR3 is 11 residues long. CDR1 is WSHSY, CDR2 SAAADI, per germline. V gave up 9 bases and J gave up 6 bases, with 10 bases separating them. CDR3 loop: CASGDPDTQYF. As DNA, the CDR3 is TGCGCCAGTGGTGACCCGGATACGCAGTATTTT.

In this sample, this clonotype turned up a few times. The J gene is TRBJ2-7, the V gene TRBV29-1; either TRBD1 or TRBD2 may supply D (5 bases each). The V gene lost 6 bases and the J gene lost 2 bases, with 11 bases spanning the gap. CDR3 length: 12 amino acids. From germline, CDR1 is SQVTM and CDR2 ANQGSEA. CDR3 region: CSVWDAAYEQYF. The CDR3, as DNA: TGCAGCGTATGGGACGCAGCCTACGAGCAGTACTTC.

This clonotype has ten or more counts. The chain couples TRBV12-3 or TRBV12-4 to TRBJ1-5; no firm D call. Deletions cut 6 bases from V and 1 base from J, with 10 bases between. The CDR3 is made up of 14 amino acids. The CDR3 loop reads CASRESESNQPQHF. DNA for the CDR3: TGTGCCAGCAGAGAGAGTGAGAGCAATCAGCCCCAGCATTTT.

A word on this clonotype: A junction boundary mismatches the germline segment, possibly from a read error. The chain carries TRBV11-3 and TRBJ2-3; D ambiguous. The germline gives CDR1 SGHNT, CDR2 YENEEA. CDR3 length equals 15 residues. For the CDR3, the DNA is TGTGCCAACAGCTTAGATCCCTGTGTCACAGATACGCAGTATTTT. Residues: CANSLDPCVTDTQYF.

This clonotype was observed a single time. With a much larger clone just one base away, this may be a read error. J is TRBJ1-4 and V is TRBV5-4; D perhaps matches TRBD1 (5 bases). The CDR3 totals 14 residues. The germline gives CDR1 SGHNT, CDR2 YYREEE (reference sequence). Trimming pared 7 bases from V and 8 bases from J, leaving 18 bases between. The CDR3 DNA reads TGTGCCAGCCGCCCCCAGGGTAGACGGGAAAAACTGTTTTTT. Protein: CASRPQGRREKLFF.

A note on this clonotype: A read error may be the cause here, since a much bigger clone is one base away. J is TRBJ2-5 and V is TRBV7-8; D is perhaps TRBD1 or TRBD2 (6 bases each). CDR1 is SGHVS, CDR2 FQNEAQ, per germline. The CDR3 is 13 residues long. CDR3 sequence reads: CASIFGGQDSENF. The CDR3 DNA follows: TGTGCCAGCATCTTCGGGGGCCAGGACTCCGAGAACTTC.

Points on this clonotype: Germline is not matched at one junction end, which may reflect a read error. The chain links TRBV20-1 to TRBJ1-6; D possibly corresponds to TRBD1 (6 bases). Germline V lookup: CDR1 DFQATT, CDR2 SNEGSKA (reference sequence). The CDR3 spans 19 residues. CDR3 DNA: TGCAGTGCTAGACCCACAAGGGGGGCCGTCGACTCCTATAATTCACTCCTCCACTTT. Amino acid sequence: CSARPTRGAVDSYNSLLHF.

This clonotype was observed at least ten times. The rearrangement links TRBV11-3 to TRBJ2-1, with D possibly being TRBD2 (7 bases). The germline V and J ends were trimmed by 5 bases and 6 bases, with 17 bases remaining between them. The germline V gene encodes CDR1 SGHNT and CDR2 YENEEA. The CDR3 spans 15 residues. DNA of the CDR3: TGTGCCAGCAGCCCCGAGGGGGGGCGAAGCAATGAGCAGTTCTTC. Its protein product is CASSPEGGRSNEQFF.

This clonotype was seen many times. The chain combines TRBV7-8 with TRBJ2-7, with D unresolved. Germline CDR1 and CDR2: SGHVS and FQNEAQ. The CDR3 spans 13 residues. V was shortened by 3 bases and J by 5 bases, with 11 bases between the two germline ends. CDR3 DNA: TGTGCCAGCAGCTTCGTTGGATCTAACGAGCAGTACTTC. This codes for CASSFVGSNEQYF.

In regard to this clonotype: An end of the junction does not agree with germline; a read error may underlie this. The J gene is TRBJ1-2, the V gene TRBV20-1; perhaps TRBD1 as D (5 bases). CDR3 length: 13 residues. Germline V gene sequence: CDR1 DFQATT, CDR2 SNEGSKA (reference sequence). The CDR3 region is CSASLGAAYDYTF. CDR3 DNA sequence: TGCAGTGCCTCACTAGGGGCCGCCTATGACTACACCTTC.

To note about this clonotype: It may be a read error: a sequence one base away is much more abundant. The CDR3 reads CASNDPSEQFF. CDR3 sequence (DNA): TGCGCCAGCAATGATCCCAGTGAGCAGTTCTTC. The chain combines TRBV4-3 with TRBJ2-1; D remains ambiguous. V lost 7 bases to trimming and J lost 9 bases, with 10 bases between them. Looked up from germline, CDR1 is LGHNA and CDR2 is YSLEER. The CDR3 sequence is 11 residues long.

In regard to this clonotype: Just one base apart from a much larger clone, this may be a read error. This rearrangement joins TRBV4-1 to TRBJ1-5; D not resolved. V gave up 1 base and J gave up 1 base, with 5 bases separating them. Looked up from germline, CDR1 is MGHRA and CDR2 is YSYEKL. The CDR3 contains 14 residues. CDR3 DNA: TGCGCCAGCAGCCAAGGTCCGAGCAATCAGCCCCAGCATTTT. It encodes CASSQGPSNQPQHF.

This clonotype was counted a single time. A much larger clonotype is one base distant, so this may be a read error. Here the CDR3 omits its conserved ending phenylalanine or tryptophan, so a read error is the likely source. The chain uses TRBV6-2 or TRBV6-3 and TRBJ2-1; D gene unclear. V gave up 6 bases and J gave up 9 bases, with 18 bases separating them. Looked up from germline, CDR1 is MNHEY and CDR2 is SVGEGT. The CDR3 has 14 amino acids. The DNA of the CDR3 is TGTGCCAGCAGCTCAGCACAAACGAACGGTGAGCAGTTCTCC. It codes for CASSSAQTNGEQFS.

A remark on this clonotype: The junction shows a germline mismatch at one end, possibly a read error. The V call is TRBV5-5, the J call TRBJ2-1; a weak D match, TRBD1 (6 bases). Germline CDR1 SGHKS, CDR2 YYEKEE (reference sequence). The CDR3 consists of 15 residues. The CDR3 loop reads CVSSFGQNTYNEQFF. The CDR3 bases are TGTGTCAGCAGCTTCGGACAGAACACCTACAATGAGCAGTTCTTC.

About this clonotype itself: The junction departs from germline at one end; a sequencing error may be responsible. The V call is TRBV29-1, the J call TRBJ2-2, with 8 positions matching TRBD2. The CDR3 runs 15 residues. CDR1 SQVTM and CDR2 ANQGSEA come from the germline V gene. CDR3 residues: CSVTGTSGFTGELSF. CDR3 in DNA: TGCAGCGTGACCGGGACTAGTGGGTTCACCGGGGAGCTGTCTTTT.

For this clonotype: A much larger clone is a single base away; this may be a read error. This chain connects TRBV20-1 to TRBJ1-1; TRBD1 matches 8 bases. The CDR3 spans 14 residues. Germline CDR1 DFQATT, CDR2 SNEGSKA (reference sequence). The CDR3 nucleotides read TGCAGTGGTAGAGAGGGGGCAGGGGGCCTCGTAGCTTTCTTT. Protein sequence: CSGREGAGGLVAFF.

On this clonotype: Since a much larger clone is just one base distant, this may be a read error. The chain recombines TRBV6-6 with TRBJ1-1, with unresolved D. The CDR3 sequence is 13 residues long. V was cut by 5 bases and J by 2 bases, with 9 bases left in between. Germline-derived CDR1 and CDR2 are MNHNY and SVGAGI (reference sequence). The CDR3 DNA follows: TGTGCCAGCAGTAACGGGGTAAACACTGAAGCTTTCTTT. The encoded protein is CASSNGVNTEAFF.

A word on this clonotype: A junction boundary mismatches the germline segment, possibly from a read error. The V and J genes are TRBV20-1 and TRBJ1-1; D not resolved. The CDR3 covers 14 residues. Germline V gene lookup returns CDR1 DFQATT and CDR2 SNEGSKA (reference sequence). The CDR3: CSARDARLNTETFF. CDR3 nucleotide sequence: TGCAGTGCTAGAGATGCCAGGTTGAACACTGAAACTTTCTTT.

V gene TRBV4-2 combines with J gene TRBJ2-5; the D gene is possibly TRBD1 (6 bases). Germline values: CDR1 LGHNA, CDR2 YNFKEQ. The CDR3 has 14 amino acids. V was pared by 6 bases and J by 4 bases, with 15 bases between. CDR3 sequence reads: CASSVGQSLETQYF. The CDR3 DNA is TGTGCCAGCAGTGTTGGACAGAGTTTAGAGACCCAGTACTTC.

This clonotype was seen only a few times. This chain connects TRBV12-3 or TRBV12-4 to TRBJ2-2; D may match TRBD1 or TRBD2 (5 bases each). V lost 6 bases to trimming and J lost 7 bases, with 15 bases between them. The CDR3 loop spans 14 amino acids. The CDR3 coding sequence is TGTGCCAGCAGCCCCGGGACCTTGGGCGGGGAGCTGTTTTTT. Translated, it gives CASSPGTLGGELFF.

This clonotype showed up just a few times. One base away lies a much larger clone, so this may be a sequencing read error. The J gene is TRBJ2-5, the V gene TRBV4-2; possible D gene TRBD1, 6 bases. The germline V gene has CDR1 LGHNA and CDR2 YNFKEQ. CDR3 length: 13 residues. CDR3 sequence reads: CANSQEGVGTQYF. Written as DNA, the CDR3 is TGTGCCAACAGCCAAGAGGGGGTAGGGACCCAGTACTTC.

As concerns this clonotype: This may be a read error, as it is one base from a much larger clone. V gene TRBV5-5 combines with J gene TRBJ2-5, with 9 bases identical to TRBD1. This CDR3 comprises 16 residues. Germline-derived CDR1 and CDR2 are SGHKS and YYEKEE (reference sequence). CDR3 DNA sequence: TGTGCCAGCAGCTGGGAACCCGGGACAGGGAAAGAGACCCATTACTTC. Amino acids: CASSWEPGTGKETHYF.

This rearrangement joins TRBV20-1 to TRBJ2-7, with a possible D match to TRBD1 (6 bases). CDR3 length: 15 amino acids. Germline loops: CDR1 DFQATT, CDR2 SNEGSKA (reference sequence). The CDR3 is CRAAAGALGTYEQYF. The CDR3, as DNA: TGCAGAGCCGCCGCAGGGGCACTCGGAACCTACGAGCAGTACTTC.

This rearrangement joins TRBV24-1 to TRBJ2-7, with TRBD1 matching 8 bases. With V trimmed by 2 bases and J by 8 bases, 10 bases remained unmatched. Germline V gene sequence: CDR1 KGHDR, CDR2 SFDVKD. The CDR3 has 15 amino acids. CDR3 sequence reads: CATSDSRQGINQQYF. The CDR3 coding sequence is TGTGCCACCAGTGATTCTCGACAGGGGATCAACCAGCAGTACTTC.